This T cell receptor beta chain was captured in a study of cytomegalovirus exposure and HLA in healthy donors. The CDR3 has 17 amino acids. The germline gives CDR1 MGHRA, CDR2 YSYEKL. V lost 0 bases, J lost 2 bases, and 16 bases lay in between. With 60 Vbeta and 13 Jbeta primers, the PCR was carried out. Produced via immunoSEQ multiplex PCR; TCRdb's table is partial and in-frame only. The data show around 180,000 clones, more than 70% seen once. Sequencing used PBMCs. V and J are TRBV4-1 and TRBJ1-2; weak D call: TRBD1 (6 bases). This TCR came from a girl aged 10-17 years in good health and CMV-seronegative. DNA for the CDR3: TGCGCCAGCAGCCAAGAGGCGGGAGAGGGGGGAAACTATGGCTACACCTTC. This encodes CASSQEAGEGGNYGYTF.